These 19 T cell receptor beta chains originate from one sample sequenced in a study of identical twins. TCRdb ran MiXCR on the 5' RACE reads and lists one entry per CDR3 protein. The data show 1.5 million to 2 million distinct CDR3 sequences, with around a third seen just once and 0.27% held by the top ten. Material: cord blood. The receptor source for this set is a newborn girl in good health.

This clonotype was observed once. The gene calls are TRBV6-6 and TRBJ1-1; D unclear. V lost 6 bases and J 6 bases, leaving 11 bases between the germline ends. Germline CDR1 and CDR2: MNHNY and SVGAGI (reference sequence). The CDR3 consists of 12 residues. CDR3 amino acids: CASSPVGPEAFF. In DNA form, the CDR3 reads TGTGCCAGCAGCCCGGTAGGCCCTGAAGCTTTCTTT.

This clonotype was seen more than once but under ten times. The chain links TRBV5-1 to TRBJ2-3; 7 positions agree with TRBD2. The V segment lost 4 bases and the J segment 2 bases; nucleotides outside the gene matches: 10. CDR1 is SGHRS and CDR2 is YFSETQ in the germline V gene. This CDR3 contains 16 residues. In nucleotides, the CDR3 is TGCGCCAGCAGCCGCCCCGGGAGGCTGCCCACAGATACGCAGTATTTT. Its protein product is CASSRPGRLPTDTQYF.

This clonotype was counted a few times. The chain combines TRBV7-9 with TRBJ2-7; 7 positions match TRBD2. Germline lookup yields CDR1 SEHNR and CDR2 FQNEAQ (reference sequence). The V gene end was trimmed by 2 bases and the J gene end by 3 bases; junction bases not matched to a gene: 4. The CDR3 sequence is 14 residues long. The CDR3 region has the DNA TGTGCCAGCAGCTTACAGCCTAGCGGCTACGAGCAGTACTTC. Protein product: CASSLQPSGYEQYF.

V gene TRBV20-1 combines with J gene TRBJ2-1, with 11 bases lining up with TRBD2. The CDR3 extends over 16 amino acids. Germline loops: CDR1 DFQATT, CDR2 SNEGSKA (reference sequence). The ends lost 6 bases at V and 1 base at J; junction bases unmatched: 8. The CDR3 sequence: CSACSPSGGSYNEQFF. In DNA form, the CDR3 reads TGCAGTGCCTGCTCCCCTAGCGGGGGGTCCTACAATGAGCAGTTCTTC.

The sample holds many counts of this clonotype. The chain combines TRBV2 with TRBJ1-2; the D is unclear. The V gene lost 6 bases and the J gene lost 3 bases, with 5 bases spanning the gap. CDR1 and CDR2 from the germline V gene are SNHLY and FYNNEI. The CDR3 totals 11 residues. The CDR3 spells CASSGHYGYTF. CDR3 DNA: TGTGCCAGCAGCGGACACTATGGCTACACCTTC.

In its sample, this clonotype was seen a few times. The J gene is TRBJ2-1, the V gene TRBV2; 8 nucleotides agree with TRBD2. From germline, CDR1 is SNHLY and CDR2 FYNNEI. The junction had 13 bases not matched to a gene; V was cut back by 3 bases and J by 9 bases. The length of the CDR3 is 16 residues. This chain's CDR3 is CASSDSAGQRGREQFF. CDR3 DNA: TGTGCCAGCAGTGATTCCGCAGGCCAGCGGGGGCGTGAGCAGTTCTTC.

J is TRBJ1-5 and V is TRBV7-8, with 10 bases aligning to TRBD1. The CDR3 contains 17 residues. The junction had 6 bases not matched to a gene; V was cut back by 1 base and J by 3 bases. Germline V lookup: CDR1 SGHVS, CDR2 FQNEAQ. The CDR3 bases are TGTGCCAGCAGCTTAGGGGGACAGGGGAACCCCAATCAGCCCCAGCATTTT. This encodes CASSLGGQGNPNQPQHF.

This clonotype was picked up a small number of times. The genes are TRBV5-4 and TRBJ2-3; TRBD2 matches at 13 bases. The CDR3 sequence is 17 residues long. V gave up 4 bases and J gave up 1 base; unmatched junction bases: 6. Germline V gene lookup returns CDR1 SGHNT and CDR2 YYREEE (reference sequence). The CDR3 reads CASSPGLAGARTDTQYF. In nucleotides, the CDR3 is TGTGCCAGCAGCCCCGGACTAGCGGGGGCCCGCACAGATACGCAGTATTTT.

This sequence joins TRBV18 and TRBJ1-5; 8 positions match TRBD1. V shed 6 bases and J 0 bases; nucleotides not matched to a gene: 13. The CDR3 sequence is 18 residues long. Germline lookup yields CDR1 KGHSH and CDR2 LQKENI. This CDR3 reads CASSRTSPTGDSNQPQHF. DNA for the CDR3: TGTGCCAGCTCGCGCACCAGCCCGACAGGGGATAGCAATCAGCCCCAGCATTTT.

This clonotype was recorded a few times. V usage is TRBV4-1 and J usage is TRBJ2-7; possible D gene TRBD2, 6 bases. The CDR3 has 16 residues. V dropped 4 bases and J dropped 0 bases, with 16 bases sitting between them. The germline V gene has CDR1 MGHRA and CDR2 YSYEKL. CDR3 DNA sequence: TGCGCCAGCAGCCTAGGCAGACTAGGGAGCTCCTACGAGCAGTACTTC. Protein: CASSLGRLGSSYEQYF.

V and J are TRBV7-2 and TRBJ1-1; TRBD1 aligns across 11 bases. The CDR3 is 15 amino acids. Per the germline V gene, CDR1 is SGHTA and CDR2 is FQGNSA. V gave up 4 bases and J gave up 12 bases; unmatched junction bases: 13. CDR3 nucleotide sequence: TGTGCCAGCAGCTCAACATTGGACAGGGGGCGCGAGACTTTCTTT. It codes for CASSSTLDRGRETFF. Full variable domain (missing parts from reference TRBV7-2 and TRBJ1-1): GAGVSQSPSNKVTEKGKDVELRCDPISGHTALYWYRQSLGQGLEFLIYFQGNSAPDKSGLPSDRFSAERTGGSVSTLTIQRTQQEDSAVYLCASSSTLDRGRETFFGQGTRLTVV.

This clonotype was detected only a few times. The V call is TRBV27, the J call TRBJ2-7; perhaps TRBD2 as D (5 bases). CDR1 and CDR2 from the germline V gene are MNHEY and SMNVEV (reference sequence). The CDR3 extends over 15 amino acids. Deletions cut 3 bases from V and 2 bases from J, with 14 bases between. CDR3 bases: TGTGCCAGCAGTTTGGCAACTAGTTGGGCCTACGAGCAGTACTTC. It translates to CASSLATSWAYEQYF.

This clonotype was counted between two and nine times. CDR3 in DNA: TGCAGTGCTAGTAGGCAGGTGGCTGAGCAGTTCTTC. Translating it yields CSASRQVAEQFF. The genes are TRBV20-1 and TRBJ2-1; D ambiguous. The CDR3 totals 12 residues. Germline V CDR1 and CDR2: DFQATT, SNEGSKA (reference sequence). Trimming stripped 3 bases from V and 9 bases from J, with 12 bases between.

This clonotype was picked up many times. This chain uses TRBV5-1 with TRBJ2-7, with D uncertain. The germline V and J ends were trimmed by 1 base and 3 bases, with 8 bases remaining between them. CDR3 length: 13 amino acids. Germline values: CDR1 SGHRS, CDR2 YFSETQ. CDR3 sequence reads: CASSLNSHYEQYF. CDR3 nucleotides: TGCGCCAGCAGCTTGAACAGCCACTACGAGCAGTACTTC.

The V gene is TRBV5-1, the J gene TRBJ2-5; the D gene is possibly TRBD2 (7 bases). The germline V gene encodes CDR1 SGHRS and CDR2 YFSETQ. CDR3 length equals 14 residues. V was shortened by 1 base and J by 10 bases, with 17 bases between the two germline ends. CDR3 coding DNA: TGCGCCAGCAGCTTGCCCGATGGGGGGGACATCCAGTACTTC. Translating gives CASSLPDGGDIQYF.

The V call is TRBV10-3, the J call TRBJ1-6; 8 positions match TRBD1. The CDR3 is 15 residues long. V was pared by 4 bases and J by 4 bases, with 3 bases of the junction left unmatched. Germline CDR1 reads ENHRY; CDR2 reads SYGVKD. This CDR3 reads CAISAGQAYNSPLHF. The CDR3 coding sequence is TGTGCCATCAGTGCGGGACAGGCATATAATTCACCCCTCCACTTT.

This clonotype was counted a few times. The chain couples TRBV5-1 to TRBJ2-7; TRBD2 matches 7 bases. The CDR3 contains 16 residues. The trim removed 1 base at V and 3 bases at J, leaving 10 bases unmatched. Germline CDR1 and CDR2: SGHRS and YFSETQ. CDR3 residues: CASSLSSPSGNYEQYF. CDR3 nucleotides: TGCGCCAGCAGCTTGAGTTCGCCCAGCGGGAACTACGAGCAGTACTTC.

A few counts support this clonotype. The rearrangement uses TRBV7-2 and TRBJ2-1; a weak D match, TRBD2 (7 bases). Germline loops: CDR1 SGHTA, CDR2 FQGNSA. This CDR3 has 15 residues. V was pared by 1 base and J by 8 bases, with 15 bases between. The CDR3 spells CASSLGGGLYDEQFF. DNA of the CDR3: TGTGCCAGCAGCTTAGGGGGGGGGCTTTACGATGAGCAGTTCTTC. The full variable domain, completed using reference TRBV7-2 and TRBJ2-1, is GAGVSQSPSNKVTEKGKDVELRCDPISGHTALYWYRQSLGQGLEFLIYFQGNSAPDKSGLPSDRFSAERTGGSVSTLTIQRTQQEDSAVYLCASSLGGGLYDEQFFGPGTRLTVL.

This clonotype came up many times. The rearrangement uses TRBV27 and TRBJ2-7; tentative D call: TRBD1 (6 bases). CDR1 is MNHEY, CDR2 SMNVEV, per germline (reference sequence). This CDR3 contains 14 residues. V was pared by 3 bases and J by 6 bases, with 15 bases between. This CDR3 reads CASSFGGHFSEQYF. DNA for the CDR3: TGTGCCAGCAGTTTTGGGGGCCACTTCAGCGAGCAGTACTTC.